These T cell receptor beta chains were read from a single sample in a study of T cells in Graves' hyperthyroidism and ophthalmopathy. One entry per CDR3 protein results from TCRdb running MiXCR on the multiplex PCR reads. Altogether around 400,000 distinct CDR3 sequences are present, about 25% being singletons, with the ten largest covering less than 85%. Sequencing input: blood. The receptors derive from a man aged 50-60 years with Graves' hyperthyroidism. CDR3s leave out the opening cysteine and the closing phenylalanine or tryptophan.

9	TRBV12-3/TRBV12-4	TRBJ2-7	ASSPSTEQY
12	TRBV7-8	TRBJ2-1	ASSRGQLPNEQF
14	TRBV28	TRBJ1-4	ASSPTGTGSNEKLF
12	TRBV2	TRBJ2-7	ASTPRLVGYEQY
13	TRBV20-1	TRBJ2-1	SAGPGTSGNNEQF
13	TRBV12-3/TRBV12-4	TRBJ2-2	ASRETGGGTGELF
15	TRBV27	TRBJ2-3	ASSLLTSGSGTDTQY
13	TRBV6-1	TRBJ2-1	ASTRAGGRLNEQF
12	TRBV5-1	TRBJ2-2	ASSFDRGPGELF
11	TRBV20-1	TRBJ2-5	SASGGRARTQY
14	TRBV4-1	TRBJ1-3	ASSLLPQVSGNTIY
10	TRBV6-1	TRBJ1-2	ASTSKGERYT
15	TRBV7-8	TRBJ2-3	ASSFDRANPGTDTQY
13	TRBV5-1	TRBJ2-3	ASSLDPVGADTQY
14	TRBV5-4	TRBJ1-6	ASSLDGLKRGSPLH
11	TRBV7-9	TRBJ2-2	ASSQFPTGELF
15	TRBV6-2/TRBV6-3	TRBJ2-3	ASSPPLAGGSTDTQY
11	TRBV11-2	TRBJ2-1	ASRGWPYNEQF
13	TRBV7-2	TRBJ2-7	ASSIQGQGFYEQY
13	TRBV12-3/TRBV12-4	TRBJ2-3	ASSPSGGSTDTQY
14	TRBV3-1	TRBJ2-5	ASTNLLYRDKETQY
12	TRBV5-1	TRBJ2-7	ASSLTLAGLEQY
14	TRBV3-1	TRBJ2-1	ASSQDKAGVYNEQF
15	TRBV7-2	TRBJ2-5	ASSLDRESLYQETQY
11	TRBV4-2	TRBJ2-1	ASSHVAADEQF
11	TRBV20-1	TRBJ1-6	SARDRRDSALH
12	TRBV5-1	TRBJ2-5	ASSLTDNQETQY
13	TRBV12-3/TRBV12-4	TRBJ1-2	ASSSNYGRILGYT
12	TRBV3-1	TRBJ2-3	ASNVGAGGDTQY
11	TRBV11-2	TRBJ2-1	ASRLAGGYEQF
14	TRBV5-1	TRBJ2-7	ASSAAPGGIPYEQY
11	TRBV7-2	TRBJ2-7	ACRLAASYEQY
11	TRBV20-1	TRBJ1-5	SARDISNQPQH
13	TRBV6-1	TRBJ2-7	ASSEPGGSSYEQY
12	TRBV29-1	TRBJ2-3	SVEGRSRTDTQY
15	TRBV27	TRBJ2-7	ASSLNPSGRVFYEQY
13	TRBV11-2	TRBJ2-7	ASSLGTSGDYEQY
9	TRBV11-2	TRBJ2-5	ASSSDETQY
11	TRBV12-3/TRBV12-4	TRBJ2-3	ASQRASTDTQY
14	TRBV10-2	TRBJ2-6	ATKYGVYSGANVLT
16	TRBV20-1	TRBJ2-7	SARDALGLAGWSNEQY
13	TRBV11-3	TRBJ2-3	ASSLRPGSTDTQY
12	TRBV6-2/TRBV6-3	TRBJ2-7	ASSLTSGRHEQY
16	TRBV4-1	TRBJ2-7	ASRAGVLAGGPKNEQY
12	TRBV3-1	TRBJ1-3	ASSWDYSGNTIY
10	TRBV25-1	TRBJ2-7	ASSNRVGEQY
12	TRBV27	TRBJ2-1	ASSSRLADNEQF
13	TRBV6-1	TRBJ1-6	ASSEAGRNNSPLH
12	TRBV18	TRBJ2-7	ASSPSPSGLEQY
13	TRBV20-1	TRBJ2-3	SAREPTSGTDTQY
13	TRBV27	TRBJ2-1	ASSLDQGRGSEQF
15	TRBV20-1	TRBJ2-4	SAIVLAGEGAKNIQY
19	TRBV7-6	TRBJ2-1	ASSLSLPLNRAGVTPNEQF
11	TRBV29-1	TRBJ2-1	SGLAGPHNEQF
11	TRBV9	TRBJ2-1	ASSISGFDEQF
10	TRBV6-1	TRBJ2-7	ATTPSGLEQY
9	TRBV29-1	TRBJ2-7	SVEDLAEQY
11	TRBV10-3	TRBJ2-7	AISGRRSYEQY
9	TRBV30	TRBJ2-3	AWIGIGTQY
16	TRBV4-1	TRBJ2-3	ASSQVPTTRGPQYTQY